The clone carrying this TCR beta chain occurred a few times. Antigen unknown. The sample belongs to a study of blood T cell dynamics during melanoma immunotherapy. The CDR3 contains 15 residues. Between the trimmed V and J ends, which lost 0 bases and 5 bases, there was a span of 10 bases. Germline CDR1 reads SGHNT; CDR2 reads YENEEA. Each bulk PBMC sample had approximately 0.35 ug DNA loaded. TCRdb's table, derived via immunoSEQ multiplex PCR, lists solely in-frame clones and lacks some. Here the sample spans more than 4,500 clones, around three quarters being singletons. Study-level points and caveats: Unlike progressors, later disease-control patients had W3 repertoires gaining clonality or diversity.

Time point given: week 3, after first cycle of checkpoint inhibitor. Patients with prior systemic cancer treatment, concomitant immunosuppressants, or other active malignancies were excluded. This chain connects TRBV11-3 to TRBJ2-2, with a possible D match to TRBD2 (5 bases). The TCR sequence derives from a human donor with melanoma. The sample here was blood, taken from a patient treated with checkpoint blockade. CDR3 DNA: TGTGCCAGCAGCTTAGATCTGGGCGGGACCGGGGAGCTGTTTTTT. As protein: CASSLDLGGTGELFF.